This record concerns one T cell receptor (beta chain) sequence. What it binds is not known. This sample is part of a study of cytomegalovirus exposure and HLA in healthy donors. Clones were sequenced by immunoSEQ multiplex PCR, and TCRdb holds only the in-frame ones, with some missing. The sample includes about 180,000 clones, roughly 85% of them seen just once. Study-wide results and limits: The authors confirmed in vitro that a few CMV-associated chains were specific for CMV antigens. Some TCR beta chains (164 of them) were listed as cytomegalovirus-associated.

Germline trimming cut 4 bases from V and 2 bases from J; bases unmatched to any gene: 9. From germline, CDR1 is SGHKS and CDR2 YYEKEE (reference sequence). The CDR3 is 16 residues long. The chain uses TRBV5-5 and TRBJ2-3; 8 positions match TRBD1. Sequenced material: PBMCs. This receptor was obtained from a man aged 18-30 years in good health and CMV-seropositive. CDR3 nucleotides: TGTGCCAGCAGCGGGGGCAGGGACAGGCCCACAGATACGCAGTATTTT. Translating it yields CASSGGRDRPTDTQYF.